This T cell receptor beta chain was found in a study of blood T cell repertoires in COVID-19. All enrollees were roughly 18 to 89 years old and from fewer than 30 US areas. Germline V lookup: CDR1 KGHSH, CDR2 LQKENI. Trimming removed 6 bases from V and 8 bases from J; junction bases left unmatched: 9. The CDR3 is made up of 15 amino acids. Per the original methods: The authors estimated nucleated cell counts from reference gene primer amplification. Method: immunoSEQ multiplex PCR; TCRdb's copy keeps in-frame clones and lacks some. V, J and clone size are those of that table, while D and trimming were read from the DNA. The top ten hold under 4.5% of the sample, which has about 210,000 clones, about 84% seen once.

The sequence was collected from a young man with acute COVID-19. V gene TRBV18 combines with J gene TRBJ1-6; 8 bases agree with TRBD1. Sequenced sample: PBMCs or T cells enriched from blood (not recorded which). The CDR3 reads CASSKGDRLYSPLHF. For the CDR3, the DNA is TGTGCCAGCTCCAAAGGGGACAGGCTATATTCACCCCTCCACTTT.